What follows are 17 T cell receptor beta chains derived from one specimen sequenced in a study of T cell changes during pregnancy in multiple sclerosis. The repertoire was sequenced with immunoSEQ multiplex PCR; TCRdb's copy has only in-frame clones and lacks some. The sample consists of under 120,000 clones, about nine tenths of them appearing once. Sequencing used peripheral blood, obtained after pregnancy. These receptors all come from a female donor with multiple sclerosis, enrolled in a pregnancy study.

This clone is a singleton in its sample. The V call is TRBV6-1, the J call TRBJ2-7; D remains unclear. Germline CDR1 is MNHNS and CDR2 is SASEGT. This CDR3 has 15 amino acids. The V end lost 3 bases, the J end lost 3 bases, and 15 bases lay between the germline ends. The CDR3, as DNA: TGTGCCAGCAGTGACTCCCCGGTCCCCCTCTACGAGCAGTACTTC. Protein product: CASSDSPVPLYEQYF.

The rearrangement uses TRBV2 and TRBJ2-1, with TRBD2 matching 10 bases. Per germline, CDR1 SNHLY and CDR2 FYNNEI. Unmatched junction bases numbered 7, after V lost 7 bases and J lost 4 bases. The CDR3 covers 15 residues. The CDR3, as DNA: TGTGCCAGCACGTTGGCTAGCGGGGGATACAATGAGCAGTTCTTC. It specifies CASTLASGGYNEQFF.

The rearrangement uses TRBV6-5 and TRBJ1-1, with D unresolved. Deletions cut 2 bases from V and 5 bases from J, with 15 bases between. Germline V CDR1 and CDR2: MNHEY, SVGAGI. This CDR3 spans 15 amino acids. This chain's CDR3 is CASSYPSAGRTEAFF. CDR3 in DNA: TGTGCCAGCAGTTACCCTTCGGCGGGGAGGACTGAAGCTTTCTTT.

The chain carries TRBV10-3 and TRBJ1-4; D remains unclear. Trimming removed 7 bases from V and 5 bases from J, with 11 bases in between. The CDR3 has 13 amino acids. CDR1 is ENHRY and CDR2 is SYGVKD in the germline V gene. CDR3 in DNA: TGTGCCATCAACACAGAACGAAATGAAAAACTGTTTTTT. It codes for CAINTERNEKLFF.

The chain has TRBV19 and TRBJ2-7; weak D call: TRBD1 (5 bases). V lost 7 bases to trimming and J lost 0 bases, with 16 bases between them. The CDR3 has 15 amino acids. Germline V gene lookup returns CDR1 LNHDA and CDR2 SQIVND (reference sequence). For the CDR3, the DNA is TGTGCCAGTATAAAGGGAAGGGGTTGCTCCTACGAGCAGTACTTC. Residues: CASIKGRGCSYEQYF.

The J gene is TRBJ2-2, the V gene TRBV10-3; 7 bases are a match to TRBD2. V lost 8 bases, J lost 2 bases, and 2 bases stayed unmatched. The germline gives CDR1 ENHRY, CDR2 SYGVKD. This CDR3 has 13 amino acids. CDR3 nucleotides: TGTGCCATCGGGGGGGTAAACACCGGGGAGCTGTTTTTT. Protein sequence: CAIGGVNTGELFF.

V gene TRBV7-9 combines with J gene TRBJ1-2; tentative D call: TRBD1 (5 bases). This CDR3 region has 14 residues. Germline-derived CDR1 and CDR2 are SEHNR and FQNEAQ (reference sequence). Trimming removed 5 bases from V and 2 bases from J, with 12 bases in between. The CDR3 nucleotides are TGTGCCAGCAGCCCCCTACAGGCAAACTATGGCTACACCTTC. It translates to CASSPLQANYGYTF.

This chain joins TRBV27 and TRBJ1-1; tentative D call: TRBD1 (5 bases). The CDR3 totals 14 residues. The V end was cut by 6 bases, the J end by 1 base, with 12 bases between. The germline V gene encodes CDR1 MNHEY and CDR2 SMNVEV (reference sequence). The CDR3 region is CASSPRVQNTEAFF. The CDR3 DNA sequence: TGTGCCAGCAGCCCCAGGGTCCAGAACACTGAAGCTTTCTTT.

The chain employs TRBV4-1 and TRBJ1-6; 7 bases align to TRBD1. The CDR3 has 15 amino acids. Losses at the gene ends were 1 base for V and 11 bases for J; bases not matched to a gene: 8. The germline gives CDR1 MGHRA, CDR2 YSYEKL. The CDR3 DNA is TGCGCCAGCAGCCAAGGGGGGACAGCCTCGACACCCCTCCACTTT. Protein sequence: CASSQGGTASTPLHF.

The chain employs TRBV10-3 and TRBJ2-2, with 8 bases that match TRBD1. The CDR3 runs to 14 residues. CDR1 is ENHRY, CDR2 SYGVKD, per germline. The V and J ends lost 8 bases and 6 bases, in that order; junction bases with no gene match: 8. CDR3 DNA: TGTGCCATCCAGGGGTCAGGGGGCCCCGGGGAGCTGTTTTTT. The encoded protein is CAIQGSGGPGELFF.

This clone was observed once. V gene TRBV6-1 combines with J gene TRBJ1-4; tentative D call: TRBD1 (5 bases). Trimming took off 7 bases at V and 8 bases at J, with 17 bases between the two ends. This CDR3 is 14 amino acids long. The germline CDR1 and CDR2 sequences are MNHNS and SASEGT. The DNA for the CDR3 is TGTGCCAGCAACCTGGGGGGGAGGGACGAAAAACTGTTTTTT. Protein: CASNLGGRDEKLFF.

This rearrangement joins TRBV4-1 to TRBJ1-1; unclear D gene. CDR1 is MGHRA and CDR2 is YSYEKL in the germline V gene. This CDR3 region has 13 residues. Trimming took off 4 bases at V and 1 base at J, with 7 bases between the two ends. In nucleotides, the CDR3 is TGCGCCAGCAGCCTGGGAGCGAACACTGAAGCTTTCTTT. Its translation is CASSLGANTEAFF.

This chain connects TRBV29-1 to TRBJ1-1, with 9 bases that match TRBD1. The trim removed 3 bases at V and 1 base at J, leaving 6 bases unmatched. This CDR3 is 15 amino acids long. Germline V gives CDR1 SQVTM, CDR2 ANQGSEA. The CDR3 loop is CSVEPRDRENTEAFF. CDR3 sequence (DNA): TGCAGCGTTGAGCCGAGGGACAGGGAGAACACTGAAGCTTTCTTT.

This clone came up a few times. The CDR3 DNA reads TGTGCCAGCAGTGACACGGAGACAGATACGCAGTATTTT. Translation: CASSDTETDTQYF. The chain combines TRBV6-4 with TRBJ2-3; the D is unclear. This CDR3 spans 13 amino acids. Per germline, CDR1 MRHNA and CDR2 SNTAGT. V dropped 2 bases and J dropped 3 bases, with 6 bases sitting between them.

The chain combines TRBV5-1 with TRBJ2-2; 8 positions match TRBD1. This CDR3 has 15 residues. Per germline, CDR1 SGHRS and CDR2 YFSETQ. Losses at the gene ends were 1 base for V and 3 bases for J; bases not matched to a gene: 2. CDR3 protein: CASSLNRGDTGELFF. Here the CDR3 DNA reads TGCGCCAGCAGCTTGAACAGGGGGGACACCGGGGAGCTGTTTTTT. Combining the CDR3 with reference TRBV5-1 and TRBJ2-2 gives the whole variable domain KAGVTQTPRYLIKTRGQQVTLSCSPISGHRSVSWYQQTPGQGLQFLFEYFSETQRNKGNFPGRFSGRQFSNSRSEMNVSTLELGDSALYLCASSLNRGDTGELFFGEGSRLTVL.

The J gene is TRBJ2-1, the V gene TRBV5-4, with D tentatively TRBD2 (7 bases). V was shortened by 0 bases and J by 5 bases, with 15 bases between the two germline ends. CDR3 size: 16 residues. Germline V gene sequence: CDR1 SGHNT, CDR2 YYREEE (reference sequence). CDR3 in DNA: TGTGCCAGCAGCTTGGAGTGGGGGGGCCGTCACAATGAGCAGTTCTTC. Translating it yields CASSLEWGGRHNEQFF. Combining the CDR3 with reference TRBV5-4 and TRBJ2-1 gives the whole variable domain ETGVTQSPTHLIKTRGQQVTLRCSSQSGHNTVSWYQQALGQGPQFIFQYYREEENGRGNFPPRFSGLQFPNYSSELNVNALELDDSALYLCASSLEWGGRHNEQFFGPGTRLTVL.

The genes are TRBV9 and TRBJ2-3; the D gene is possibly TRBD2 (5 bases). CDR3 length: 14 amino acids. The V end was cut by 0 bases, the J end by 5 bases, with 10 bases between. Germline V gene sequence: CDR1 SGDLS, CDR2 YYNGEE. The CDR3 DNA reads as TGTGCCAGCAGCGTAGTTGGAGGTTTAGATACGCAGTATTTT. It specifies CASSVVGGLDTQYF.